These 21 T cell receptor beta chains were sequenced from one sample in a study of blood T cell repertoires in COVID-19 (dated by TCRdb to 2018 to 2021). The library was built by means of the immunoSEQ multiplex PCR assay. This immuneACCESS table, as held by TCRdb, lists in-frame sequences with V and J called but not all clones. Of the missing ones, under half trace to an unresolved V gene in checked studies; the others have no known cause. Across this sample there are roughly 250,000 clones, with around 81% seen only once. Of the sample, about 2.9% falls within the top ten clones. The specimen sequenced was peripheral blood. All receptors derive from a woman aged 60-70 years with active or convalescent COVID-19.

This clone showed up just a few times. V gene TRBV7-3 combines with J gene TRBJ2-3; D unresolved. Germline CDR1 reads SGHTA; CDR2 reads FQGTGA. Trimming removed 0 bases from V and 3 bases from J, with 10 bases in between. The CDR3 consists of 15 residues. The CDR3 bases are TGTGCCAGCAGCTTAACCGGCGGATTGACAGATACGCAGTATTTT. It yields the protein CASSLTGGLTDTQYF.

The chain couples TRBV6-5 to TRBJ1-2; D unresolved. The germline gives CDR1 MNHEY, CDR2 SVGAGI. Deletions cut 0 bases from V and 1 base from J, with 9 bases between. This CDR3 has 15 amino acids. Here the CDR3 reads CASSYSGHVNYGYTF. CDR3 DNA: TGTGCCAGCAGTTACTCTGGGCACGTTAACTATGGCTACACCTTC.

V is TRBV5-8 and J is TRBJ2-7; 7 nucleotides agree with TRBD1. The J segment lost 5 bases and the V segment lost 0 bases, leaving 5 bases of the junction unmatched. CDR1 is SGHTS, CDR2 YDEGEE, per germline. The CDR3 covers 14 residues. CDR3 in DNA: TGTGCCAGCAGCTTGGTTGGGACAGCCCACGAGCAGTACTTC. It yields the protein CASSLVGTAHEQYF.

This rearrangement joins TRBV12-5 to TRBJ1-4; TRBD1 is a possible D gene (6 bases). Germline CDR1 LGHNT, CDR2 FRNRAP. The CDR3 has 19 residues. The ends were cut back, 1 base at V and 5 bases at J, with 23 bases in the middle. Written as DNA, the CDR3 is TGTGCTAGTGGTTTGGAAACCGGACAGTCTCGAGACTTAAATGAAAAACTGTTTTTT. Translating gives CASGLETGQSRDLNEKLFF.

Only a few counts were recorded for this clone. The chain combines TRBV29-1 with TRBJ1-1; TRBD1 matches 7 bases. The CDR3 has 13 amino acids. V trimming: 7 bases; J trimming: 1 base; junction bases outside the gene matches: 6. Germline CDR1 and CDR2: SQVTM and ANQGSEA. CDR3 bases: TGCAGCGCGCTACAGGGGAGGAACACTGAAGCTTTCTTT. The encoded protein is CSALQGRNTEAFF. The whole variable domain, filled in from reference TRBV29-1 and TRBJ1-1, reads SAVISQKPSRDICQRGTSLTIQCQVDSQVTMMFWYRQQPGQSLTLIATANQGSEATYESGFVIDKFPISRPNLTFSTLTVSNMSPEDSSIYLCSALQGRNTEAFFGQGTRLTVV.

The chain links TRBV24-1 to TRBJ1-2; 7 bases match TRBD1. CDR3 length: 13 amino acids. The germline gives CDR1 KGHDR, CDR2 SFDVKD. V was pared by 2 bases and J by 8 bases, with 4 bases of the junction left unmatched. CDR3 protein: CATSDSARGGYTF. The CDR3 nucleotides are TGTGCCACCAGTGATTCAGCCAGGGGGGGCTACACCTTC.

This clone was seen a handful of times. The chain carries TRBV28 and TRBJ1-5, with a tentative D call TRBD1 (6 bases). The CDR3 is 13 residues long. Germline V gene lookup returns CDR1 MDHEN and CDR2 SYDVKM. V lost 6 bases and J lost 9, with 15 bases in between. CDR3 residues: CASSDGGGRPQHF. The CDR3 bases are TGTGCCAGCAGCGACGGCGGGGGCAGGCCCCAGCATTTT.

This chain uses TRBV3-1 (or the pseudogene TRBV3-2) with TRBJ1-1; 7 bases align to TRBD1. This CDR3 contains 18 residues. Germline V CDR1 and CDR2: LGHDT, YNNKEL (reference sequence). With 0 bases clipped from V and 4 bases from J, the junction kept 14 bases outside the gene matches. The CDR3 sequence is CASSQDGKGDRVGTEAFF. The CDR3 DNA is TGTGCCAGCAGCCAAGACGGTAAGGGAGACAGGGTGGGCACTGAAGCTTTCTTT.

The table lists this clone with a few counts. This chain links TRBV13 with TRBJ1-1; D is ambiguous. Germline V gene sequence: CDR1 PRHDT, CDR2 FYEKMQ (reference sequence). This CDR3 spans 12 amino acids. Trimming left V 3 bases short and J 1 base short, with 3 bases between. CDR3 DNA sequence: TGTGCCAGCAGCTTCAAGAACACTGAAGCTTTCTTT. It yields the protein CASSFKNTEAFF.

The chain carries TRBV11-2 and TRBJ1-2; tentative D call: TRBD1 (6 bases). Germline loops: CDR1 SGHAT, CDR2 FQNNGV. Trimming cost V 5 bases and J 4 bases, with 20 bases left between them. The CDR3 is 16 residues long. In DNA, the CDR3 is TGTGCCAGCAGCCCACAGGGCAGGATCACTTTCTATGGCTACACCTTC. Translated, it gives CASSPQGRITFYGYTF.

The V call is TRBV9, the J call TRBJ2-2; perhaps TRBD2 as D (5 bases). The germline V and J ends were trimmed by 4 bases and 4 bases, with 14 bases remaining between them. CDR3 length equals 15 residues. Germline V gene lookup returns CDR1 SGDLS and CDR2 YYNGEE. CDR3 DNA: TGTGCCAGCAGCCCGGCTCCCGAGGGCACCGGGGAGCTGTTTTTT. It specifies CASSPAPEGTGELFF.

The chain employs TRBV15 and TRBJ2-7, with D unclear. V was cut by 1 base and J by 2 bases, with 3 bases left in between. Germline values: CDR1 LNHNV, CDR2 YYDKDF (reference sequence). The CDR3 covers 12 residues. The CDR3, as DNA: TGTGCCACCAGCAGAGGAGCCTACGAGCAGTACTTC. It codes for CATSRGAYEQYF.

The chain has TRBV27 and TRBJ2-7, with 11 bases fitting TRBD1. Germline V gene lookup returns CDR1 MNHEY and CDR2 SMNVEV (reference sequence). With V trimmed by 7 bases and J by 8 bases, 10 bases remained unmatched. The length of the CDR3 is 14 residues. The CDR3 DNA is TGTGCCAGCAACCGAGGACAGGGGGCGCTTAAGCAGTACTTC. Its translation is CASNRGQGALKQYF.

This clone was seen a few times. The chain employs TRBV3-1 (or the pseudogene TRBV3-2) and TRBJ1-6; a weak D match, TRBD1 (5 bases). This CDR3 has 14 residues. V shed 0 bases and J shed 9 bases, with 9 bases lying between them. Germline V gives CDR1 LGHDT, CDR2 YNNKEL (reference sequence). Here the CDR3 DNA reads TGTGCCAGCAGCCAAGAAGTAGGGGTTTCACCCCTCCACTTT. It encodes CASSQEVGVSPLHF.

In DNA form, the CDR3 reads TGTGCCAGCAGTTCGACAGGGGTCTACACTGAAGCTTTCTTT. Translating it yields CASSSTGVYTEAFF. V and J are TRBV2 and TRBJ1-1, with TRBD1 identical over 8 bases. There are 14 residues in the CDR3. V dropped 5 bases and J dropped 3; count of bases not matched to a gene: 5. The germline V gene encodes CDR1 SNHLY and CDR2 FYNNEI.

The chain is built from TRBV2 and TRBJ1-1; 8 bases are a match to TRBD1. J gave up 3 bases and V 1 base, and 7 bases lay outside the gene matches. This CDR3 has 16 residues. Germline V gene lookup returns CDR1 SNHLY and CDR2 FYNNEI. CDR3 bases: TGTGCCAGCAGTGAAGGGGTTGGACAGGGTGACACTGAAGCTTTCTTT. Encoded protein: CASSEGVGQGDTEAFF.

The CDR3 here is CASSLPRGRSSYNSPLHF. The CDR3 DNA sequence: TGTGCCAGCAGCCTACCTCGGGGGAGGAGCTCCTATAATTCACCCCTCCACTTT. V usage is TRBV7-9 and J usage is TRBJ1-6; D is perhaps TRBD1 (5 bases). V gave up 5 bases and J gave up 0 bases, with 17 bases separating them. Germline CDR1 SEHNR, CDR2 FQNEAQ (reference sequence). This CDR3 has 18 amino acids.

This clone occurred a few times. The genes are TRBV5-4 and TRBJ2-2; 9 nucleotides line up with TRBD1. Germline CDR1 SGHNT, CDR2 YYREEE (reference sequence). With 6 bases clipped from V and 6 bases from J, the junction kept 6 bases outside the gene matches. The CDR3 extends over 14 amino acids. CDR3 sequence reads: CASTTQGAAGELFF. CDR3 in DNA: TGTGCCAGCACCACACAGGGGGCGGCCGGGGAGCTGTTTTTT.

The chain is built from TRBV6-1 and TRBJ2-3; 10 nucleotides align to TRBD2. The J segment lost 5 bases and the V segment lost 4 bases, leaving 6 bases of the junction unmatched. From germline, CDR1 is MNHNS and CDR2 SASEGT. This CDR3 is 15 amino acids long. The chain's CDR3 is CASSGAGGPIDTQYF. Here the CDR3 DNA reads TGTGCCAGCAGTGGAGCGGGGGGGCCAATAGATACGCAGTATTTT.

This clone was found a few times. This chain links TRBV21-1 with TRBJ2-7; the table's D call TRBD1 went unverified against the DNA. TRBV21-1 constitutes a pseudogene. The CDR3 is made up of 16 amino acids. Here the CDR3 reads CASSKRSGRHSYEQYF. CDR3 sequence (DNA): TGTGCCAGCAGCAAAAGGTCAGGCCGCCACTCCTACGAGCAGTACTTC.

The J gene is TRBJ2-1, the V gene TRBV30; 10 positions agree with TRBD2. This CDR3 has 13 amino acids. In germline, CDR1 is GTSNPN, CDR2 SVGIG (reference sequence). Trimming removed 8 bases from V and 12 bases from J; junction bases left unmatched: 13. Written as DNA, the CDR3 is TGTGCCCAAGGACTAGCGGCCGAGTTGGGGCAGTTCTTC. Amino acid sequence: CAQGLAAELGQFF.